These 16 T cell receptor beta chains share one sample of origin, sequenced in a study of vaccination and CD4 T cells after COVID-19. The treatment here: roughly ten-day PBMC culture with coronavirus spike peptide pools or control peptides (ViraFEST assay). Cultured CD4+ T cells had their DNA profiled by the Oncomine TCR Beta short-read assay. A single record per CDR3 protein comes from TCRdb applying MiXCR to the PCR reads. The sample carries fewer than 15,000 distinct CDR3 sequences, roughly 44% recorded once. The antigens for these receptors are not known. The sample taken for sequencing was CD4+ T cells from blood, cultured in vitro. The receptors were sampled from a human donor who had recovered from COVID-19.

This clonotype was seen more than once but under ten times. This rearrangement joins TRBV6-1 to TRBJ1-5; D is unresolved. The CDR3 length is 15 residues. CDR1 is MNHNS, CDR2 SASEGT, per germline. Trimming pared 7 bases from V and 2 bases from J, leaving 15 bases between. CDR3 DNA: TGTGCCAGCAAATTGACCCCTAGGGGCAATCAGCCCCAGCATTTT. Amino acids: CASKLTPRGNQPQHF.

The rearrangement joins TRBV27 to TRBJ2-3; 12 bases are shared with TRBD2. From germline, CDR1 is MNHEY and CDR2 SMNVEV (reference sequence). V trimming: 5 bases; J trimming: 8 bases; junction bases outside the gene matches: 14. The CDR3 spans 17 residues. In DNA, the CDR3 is TGTGCCAGCAGTAAAGTGCTAGCGGGGGGGCGCTTTCCTACGCAGTATTTT. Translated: CASSKVLAGGRFPTQYF.

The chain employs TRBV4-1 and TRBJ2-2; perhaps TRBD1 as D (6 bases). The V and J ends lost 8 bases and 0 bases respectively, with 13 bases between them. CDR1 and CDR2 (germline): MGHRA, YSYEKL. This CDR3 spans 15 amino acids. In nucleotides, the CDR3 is TGCGCCAGCGAACCGGGACATTCGAACACCGGGGAGCTGTTTTTT. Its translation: CASEPGHSNTGELFF.

The CDR3 DNA is TGTGCCAGCAGCTCCGGGGGGTCGCCGACCGAGCAGTACTTC. It is translated as CASSSGGSPTEQYF. This chain links TRBV7-3 with TRBJ2-7; the match to TRBD2 covers 7 bases. The CDR3 loop spans 14 amino acids. Germline-derived CDR1 and CDR2 are SGHTA and FQGTGA. V dropped 4 bases and J dropped 6; count of bases not matched to a gene: 9. The whole variable domain, remainder taken from reference TRBV7-3 and TRBJ2-7, is GAGVSQTPSNKVTEKGKYVELRCDPISGHTALYWYRQSLGQGPEFLIYFQGTGAADDSGLPNDRFFAVRPEGSVSTLKIQRTERGDSAVYLCASSSGGSPTEQYFGPGTRLTVT.

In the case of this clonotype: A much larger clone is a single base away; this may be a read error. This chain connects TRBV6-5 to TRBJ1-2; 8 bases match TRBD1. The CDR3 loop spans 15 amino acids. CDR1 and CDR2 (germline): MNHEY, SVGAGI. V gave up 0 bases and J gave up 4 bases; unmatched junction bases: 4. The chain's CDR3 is CASSYSGQGSYGYTF. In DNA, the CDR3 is TGTGCCAGCAGTTACTCAGGACAGGGTAGCTATGGCTACACCTTC.

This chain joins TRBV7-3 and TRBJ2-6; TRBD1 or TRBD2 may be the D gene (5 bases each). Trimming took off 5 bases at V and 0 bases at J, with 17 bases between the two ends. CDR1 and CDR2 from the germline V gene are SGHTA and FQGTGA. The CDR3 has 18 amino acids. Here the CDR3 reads CASSIKRGGGSGANVLTF. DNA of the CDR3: TGTGCCAGCAGCATAAAAAGAGGTGGGGGCTCTGGGGCCAACGTCCTGACTTTC.

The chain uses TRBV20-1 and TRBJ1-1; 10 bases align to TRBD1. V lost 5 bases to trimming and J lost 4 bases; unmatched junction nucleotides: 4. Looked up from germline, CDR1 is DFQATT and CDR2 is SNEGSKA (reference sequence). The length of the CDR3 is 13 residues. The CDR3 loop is CSARRTGGTEAFF. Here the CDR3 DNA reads TGCAGTGCTCGGAGGACAGGGGGCACTGAAGCTTTCTTT.

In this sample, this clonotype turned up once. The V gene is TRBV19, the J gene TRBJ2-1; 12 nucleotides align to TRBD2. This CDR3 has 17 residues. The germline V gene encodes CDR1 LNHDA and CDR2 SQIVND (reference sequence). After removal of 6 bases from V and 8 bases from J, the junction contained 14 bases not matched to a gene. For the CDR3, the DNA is TGTGCCAGTAGCCATATTCCCCTAGCGGGAGGGCCCTATGAGCAGTTCTTC. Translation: CASSHIPLAGGPYEQFF.

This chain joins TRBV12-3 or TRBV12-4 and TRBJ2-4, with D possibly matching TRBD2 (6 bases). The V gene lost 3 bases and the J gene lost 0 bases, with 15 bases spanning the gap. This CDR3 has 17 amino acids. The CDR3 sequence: CASSFSWGVGAKNIQYF. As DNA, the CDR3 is TGTGCCAGCAGTTTTAGTTGGGGGGTAGGAGCCAAAAACATTCAGTACTTC.

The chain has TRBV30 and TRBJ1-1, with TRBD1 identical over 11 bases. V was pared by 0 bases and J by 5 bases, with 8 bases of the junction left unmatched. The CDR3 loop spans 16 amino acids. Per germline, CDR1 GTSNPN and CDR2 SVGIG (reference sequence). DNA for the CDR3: TGTGCCTGGAGTGTACAGGGACAGGGGGTAAGGACTGAAGCTTTCTTT. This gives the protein CAWSVQGQGVRTEAFF.

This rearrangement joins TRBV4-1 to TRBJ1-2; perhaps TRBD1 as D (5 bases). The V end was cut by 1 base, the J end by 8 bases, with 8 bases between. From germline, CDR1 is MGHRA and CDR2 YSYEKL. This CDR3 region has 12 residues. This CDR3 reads CASSQGTIGYTF. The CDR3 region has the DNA TGCGCCAGCAGCCAAGGGACAATCGGCTACACCTTC.

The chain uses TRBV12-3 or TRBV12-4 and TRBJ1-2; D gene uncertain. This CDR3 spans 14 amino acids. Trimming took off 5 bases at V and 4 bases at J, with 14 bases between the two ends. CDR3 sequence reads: CASSDRRTAYGYTF. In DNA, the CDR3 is TGTGCCAGCAGTGACCGGAGGACGGCCTATGGCTACACCTTC.

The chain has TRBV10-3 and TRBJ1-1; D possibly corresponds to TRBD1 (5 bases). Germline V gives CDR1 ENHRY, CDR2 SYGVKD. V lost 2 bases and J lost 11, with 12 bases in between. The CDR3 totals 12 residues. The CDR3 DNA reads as TGTGCCATCAGTGAGGTCGGGACGGATGCTTTCTTT. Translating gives CAISEVGTDAFF.

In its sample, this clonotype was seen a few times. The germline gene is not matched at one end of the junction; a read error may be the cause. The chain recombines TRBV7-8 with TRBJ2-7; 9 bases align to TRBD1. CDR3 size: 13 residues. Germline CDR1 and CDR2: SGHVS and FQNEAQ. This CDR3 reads CTSSGGQGSEQYF. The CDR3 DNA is TGTACCAGCAGCGGAGGACAGGGGTCCGAGCAGTACTTC.

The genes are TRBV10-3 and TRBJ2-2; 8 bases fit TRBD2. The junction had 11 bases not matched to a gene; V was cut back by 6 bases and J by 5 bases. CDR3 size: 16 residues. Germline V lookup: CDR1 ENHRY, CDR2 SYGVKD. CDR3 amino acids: CAIRDRGLVKTGELFF. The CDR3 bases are TGTGCCATCAGGGACCGGGGACTAGTTAAGACCGGGGAGCTGTTTTTT.

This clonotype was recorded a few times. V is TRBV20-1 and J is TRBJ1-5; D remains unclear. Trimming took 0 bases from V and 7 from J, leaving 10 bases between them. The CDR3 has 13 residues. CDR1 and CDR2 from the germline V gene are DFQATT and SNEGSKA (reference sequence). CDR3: CSARDELGQPQHF. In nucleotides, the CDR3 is TGCAGTGCTAGAGATGAGTTGGGGCAGCCCCAGCATTTT.